This T cell receptor (beta chain) was recorded in a study of tumor and adjacent non-tumor tissue in lung cancer. Study summary: There were 11 to 13 adenocarcinoma, a couple of squamous cell carcinoma and 1 small cell lung cancer cases.

The template was RNA from unsorted bulk tissue. This non-tumor lung sample came from over 3 cm beyond the tumor edge. Three rounds of nested PCR, following a modified ARM-PCR protocol, produced the TCRbeta library. TCRdb redid the calling of the multiplex PCR reads with MiXCR, one entry per CDR3 protein. The sample yields some 95,000 distinct CDR3 sequences, 80% seen once. Germline CDR1 reads SGHAT; CDR2 reads FQNNGV. V was clipped by 8 bases and J by 7 bases, with 18 bases between them. The CDR3 runs to 15 residues. The clonotype was recovered from a man in his fifties or sixties with small cell lung cancer. Material for sequencing was distant non-tumor lung tissue. The V gene is TRBV11-2, the J gene TRBJ1-6; no firm D call. The CDR3 reads CASGMAWAFNSPLHF. Written as DNA, the CDR3 is TGTGCCAGCGGCATGGCCTGGGCCTTCAATTCACCCCTCCACTTT.